A selection of T cell receptor beta chains follows, all from one sample in a study of blood T cell repertoires in COVID-19. Method: immunoSEQ multiplex PCR; TCRdb's copy keeps in-frame clones and lacks some. The sample shows hundreds of thousands of clones, approximately 85% of them seen only once. The sample was PBMCs or T cells enriched from blood (not recorded which). The receptors come from a young man who had recovered from COVID-19. CDR3s include the opening cysteine and the closing phenylalanine or tryptophan. A D gene is named only where the DNA matches it firmly. Clone size appears in some rows only: once, few, many, or a class for an expanded clone.

D gene | J gene | clone size | CDR3 length | V gene | CDR3 DNA | CDR3 protein
NA | TRBJ2-5 | NA | 13 | TRBV27 | TGTGCCAGCAGCCACAGGGCCCAAGAGACCCAGTACTTC | CASSHRAQETQYF
TRBD1 | TRBJ1-1 | NA | 15 | TRBV5-4 | TGTGCCAGCAGCTTCACAGGGGGCGCGGGCACTGAAGCTTTCTTT | CASSFTGGAGTEAFF
TRBD2 | TRBJ2-1 | NA | 20 | TRBV10-3 | TGTGCCATCAGTGAGCGGGACCCGGGACTAGCGGGGGAAGTATACAATGAGCAGTTCTTC | CAISERDPGLAGEVYNEQFF
NA | TRBJ1-4 | few | 15 | TRBV30 | TGTGCCTGGAGTGTACTTCACGCAACTAATGAAAAACTGTTTTTT | CAWSVLHATNEKLFF
TRBD1 | TRBJ1-2 | NA | 13 | TRBV6-6 | TGTGCCAGCAGGGAGACAGGGAACTCCGGCTACACCTTC | CASRETGNSGYTF
TRBD2 | TRBJ2-1 | NA | 15 | TRBV7-9 | TGTGCCAGCAGCCCGGGGACTAGCGGGGGGAATGAGCAGTTCTTC | CASSPGTSGGNEQFF
NA | TRBJ2-2 | NA | 16 | TRBV18 | TGTGCCAGCTCACCAATAAGACAGTCCGCGGCCGGGGAGCTGTTTTTT | CASSPIRQSAAGELFF
NA | TRBJ2-5 | NA | 18 | TRBV21-1 | TGTGCCAGCAGCTTTCATCCCCCGGGGACTAGCCCACAAGAGACCCAGTACTTC | CASSFHPPGTSPQETQYF
TRBD1 | TRBJ1-4 | NA | 13 | TRBV6-5 | TGTGCCAGCACCAGAGGACAGGGGGAAAAACTGTTTTTT | CASTRGQGEKLFF
TRBD1 | TRBJ1-2 | NA | 14 | TRBV3-1/TRBV3-2 | TGTGCCAGCAGCCGAGTACAGGGGGCGGGCGGCTACACCTTC | CASSRVQGAGGYTF
NA | TRBJ2-5 | NA | 11 | TRBV2 | TGTGCCAGCGGTAGAGAGGAGACCCAGTACTTC | CASGREETQYF
NA | TRBJ1-2 | NA | 15 | TRBV6-5 | TGTGCCAGCAGTTACGCGGGGGCAGGGGCCAATGGCTACACCTTC | CASSYAGAGANGYTF
TRBD1 | TRBJ1-1 | NA | 15 | TRBV25-1 | TGTGCCAGCAGTGAATCTAACAGGGGCTTCGGGGGAGCTTTCTTT | CASSESNRGFGGAFF
NA | TRBJ1-6 | NA | 16 | TRBV21-1 | TGTGCCAGCAGCATATTGCGACAGTCGAGTAATTCACCCCTCCACTTT | CASSILRQSSNSPLHF
NA | TRBJ2-5 | NA | 10 | TRBV7-9 | TGTGCCAGCGAGCAAGAGACCCAGTACTTC | CASEQETQYF
NA | TRBJ1-6 | NA | 17 | TRBV4-1 | TGCGCCAGCAGCCAGACCTTAGGCGGAATCTCTAATTCACCCCTCCACTTT | CASSQTLGGISNSPLHF
TRBD1 | TRBJ1-1 | NA | 13 | TRBV10-3 | TGTGCCATCAGGCCAGGGGGCAACACTGAAGCTTTCTTT | CAIRPGGNTEAFF
NA | TRBJ1-6 | NA | 13 | TRBV30 | TGTGCCTGGTGCCCGAGTAGTAATTCACCCCTCCACTTT | CAWCPSSNSPLHF
TRBD1 | TRBJ1-1 | NA | 15 | TRBV6-4 | TGTGCCAGCAGTGACTCGAAACAGGGGGCAACTGAAGCTTTCTTT | CASSDSKQGATEAFF
TRBD1 | TRBJ2-7 | NA | 15 | TRBV27 | TGTGCCAGCAGTTTAATGTCAGGGGGCGCATACGAGCAGTACTTC | CASSLMSGGAYEQYF
NA | TRBJ2-5 | NA | 14 | TRBV5-1 | TGCGCCAGCAGCCCGGAGCCGGCGCGAGAGACCCAGTACTTC | CASSPEPARETQYF
TRBD1 | TRBJ1-5 | NA | 15 | TRBV29-1 | TGCAGCGTTGCAGTTTCGGGACAGGGAAATCAGCCCCAGCATTTT | CSVAVSGQGNQPQHF
TRBD2 | TRBJ2-1 | few | 15 | TRBV6-5 | TGTGCCAGCACCACGAGCGGGGGGTCTCCTACTGAGCAGTTCTTC | CASTTSGGSPTEQFF
TRBD1 | TRBJ1-1 | NA | 13 | TRBV7-9 | TGTGCCAGCAGCGGACAGGGCATCACTGAAGCTTTCTTT | CASSGQGITEAFF
TRBD1 | TRBJ2-7 | once | 14 | TRBV5-6 | TGTGCCAGCAAGAGCCGGGACAGGGTCTACGAGCAGTACTTC | CASKSRDRVYEQYF
TRBD2 | TRBJ2-7 | NA | 15 | TRBV6-2/TRBV6-3 | TGTGCCAGCAGTTACTCGAATGTGGGACTAGCGGGGCGAGGTTTC | CASSYSNVGLAGRGF
TRBD1 | TRBJ1-1 | NA | 14 | TRBV2 | TGTGCCAGCAGTGCCGAGGGGGCCAACACTGAAGCTTTCTTT | CASSAEGANTEAFF
NA | TRBJ2-2 | NA | 13 | TRBV30 | TGTGCCTGGAGTGCGCGATTGGCCGGGGAGCTGTTTTTT | CAWSARLAGELFF
TRBD2 | TRBJ2-2 | NA | 16 | TRBV3-1/TRBV3-2 | TGTGCCAGCAGCCAAGTCTTGCGGGGGGGAAACGGGGAGCTGTTTTTT | CASSQVLRGGNGELFF
TRBD1 | TRBJ2-1 | NA | 17 | TRBV4-3 | TGCGCCAGCAGCCAAGACCACCGACAGGGTTTGAGGAATGAGCAGTTCTTC | CASSQDHRQGLRNEQFF
TRBD2 | TRBJ2-7 | NA | 16 | TRBV9 | TGTGCCAGCAGCGTGGATCCGACTAGCGGGGCTTACGAGCAGTACTTC | CASSVDPTSGAYEQYF
TRBD1 | TRBJ1-1 | few | 14 | TRBV6-5 | TGTGCCAGCAGTAAGGACAGGGGGGACACTGAAGCTTTCTTT | CASSKDRGDTEAFF
TRBD1 | TRBJ2-7 | NA | 15 | TRBV6-5 | TGTGCCAGCAGTTCAAGGGGGCGCGGGTCCTACGAGCAGTACTTC | CASSSRGRGSYEQYF
NA | TRBJ1-3 | NA | 18 | TRBV11-2 | TGTGCCAGCAGCTTAGATCACAGGGACGGGTTCTCTGGAAACACCATATATTTT | CASSLDHRDGFSGNTIYF
TRBD1 | TRBJ1-4 | NA | 14 | TRBV7-9 | TGTGCCAGCAGCTCCAGGGGGGCGAATGAAAAACTGTTTTTT | CASSSRGANEKLFF
TRBD1 | TRBJ1-4 | NA | 15 | TRBV2 | TGTGCCAGCAGTATGGACAGGGCGGCTAATGAAAAACTGTTTTTT | CASSMDRAANEKLFF
NA | TRBJ2-7 | NA | 12 | TRBV7-6 | TGTGCCAGCAGCCCACAGATGGGAGGGCAGTACTTC | CASSPQMGGQYF
TRBD2 | TRBJ2-2 | NA | 15 | TRBV25-1 | TGTGCCAGCAGTCCCCTCCGACTAGCGGCTGGGGAGCTGTTTTTT | CASSPLRLAAGELFF
TRBD1 | TRBJ2-5 | NA | 13 | TRBV7-3 | TGTGCCAGCAGCTTAGGGACAGAAGAGACCCAGTACTTC | CASSLGTEETQYF
NA | TRBJ1-4 | NA | 14 | TRBV19 | TGTGCCAGTAGTATTTTAGGAGCTAATGAAAAACTGTTTTTT | CASSILGANEKLFF
TRBD1 | TRBJ1-1 | NA | 17 | TRBV5-1 | TGCGCCAGCGCCCACGGGACAGGGGGCTTTAGAGGCCCTGAAGCTTTCTTT | CASAHGTGGFRGPEAFF
NA | TRBJ1-1 | NA | 13 | TRBV6-6 | TGTGCCAGCAGTTACGGGGGACAAACTGAAGCTTTCTTT | CASSYGGQTEAFF
TRBD1 | TRBJ1-6 | NA | 16 | TRBV3-1/TRBV3-2 | TGTGCCAGCAGCCAAGATTGGGACAGGGGAAATTCACCCCTCCACTTT | CASSQDWDRGNSPLHF
TRBD1 | TRBJ1-5 | NA | 17 | TRBV6-1 | TGTGCCAGCAGTGAAAGTACAGGGGGCGCGGGATATCAGCCCCAGCATTTT | CASSESTGGAGYQPQHF
NA | TRBJ2-2 | NA | 13 | TRBV4-2 | TGTGCCAGCAGCCAAGCCCAGGCCGGGGAGCTGTTTTTT | CASSQAQAGELFF
NA | TRBJ2-4 | NA | 13 | TRBV11-3 | TGTGCCAGCAGCTCCGGGGGGCCAAACATTCAGTACTTC | CASSSGGPNIQYF
TRBD1 | TRBJ1-4 | NA | 19 | TRBV9 | TGTGCCAGCAGCGAGGGCCCTCGGGGACAGGGCCTCACGGTTGAAAAACTGTTTTTT | CASSEGPRGQGLTVEKLFF
NA | TRBJ1-5 | NA | 12 | TRBV3-1/TRBV3-2 | TGTGCCAGCAGCCAAGATGGAGAGTCCCAGCATTTT | CASSQDGESQHF
NA | TRBJ1-2 | NA | 14 | TRBV5-6 | TGTGCCAGCAGCTCCAAGACAGCCTTCTATGGCTACACCTTC | CASSSKTAFYGYTF
NA | TRBJ1-2 | NA | 15 | TRBV9 | TGTGCCAGCAGCGTACTTGGGACTCCTAACTATGGCTACACCTTC | CASSVLGTPNYGYTF
TRBD2 | TRBJ2-7 | NA | 12 | TRBV5-4 | TGTGCCAGCAGTCGGGACTACTACGAGCAGTACTTC | CASSRDYYEQYF